A single sample is the source of the 23 T cell receptor beta chains below, sequenced in a study of shared T cell receptors in the human thymus. Profiled with immunoSEQ multiplex PCR; TCRdb holds only in-frame clones, not every one. The profile shows about 380,000 clones, approximately 95% of them singletons. Sequenced material: thymocytes. Source of these receptors: a human donor.

The V call is TRBV6-5, the J call TRBJ2-5; D is perhaps TRBD1 (5 bases). The CDR3 runs to 14 residues. Trimming shortened V by 5 bases and J by 0 bases, and 10 bases separated the two germline ends. The germline V gene encodes CDR1 MNHEY and CDR2 SVGAGI. The DNA for the CDR3 is TGTGCCAGCAGTCCGGTGGGGCACCAAGAGACCCAGTACTTC. Translating gives CASSPVGHQETQYF.

The rearrangement joins TRBV2 to TRBJ2-4, with a possible D match to TRBD1 (5 bases). Trimming removed 2 bases at V and 0 bases at J, with 8 bases between. The germline V gene has CDR1 SNHLY and CDR2 FYNNEI. This CDR3 has 15 residues. Here the CDR3 reads CASSESTVAKNIQYF. The CDR3 nucleotides read TGTGCCAGCAGTGAATCGACAGTAGCCAAAAACATTCAGTACTTC.

Only a few counts were recorded for this clone. The sample has other DNA sequences that encode this CDR3 too. V is TRBV18 and J is TRBJ2-7; no clear D. Per germline, CDR1 KGHSH and CDR2 LQKENI. V was cut by 0 bases and J by 2 bases, with 8 bases left in between. The CDR3 spans 14 residues. The CDR3 DNA follows: TGTGCCAGCTCACCACCGGGCGGCCCCTACGAGCAGTACTTC. Translation gives CASSPPGGPYEQYF.

The CDR3 region has the DNA TGTGCCAGTTTCCGGGACAGGGGTATGGATACGCAGTATTTT. Protein: CASFRDRGMDTQYF. The V and J genes are TRBV6-6 and TRBJ2-3; 10 bases align to TRBD1. This CDR3 is 14 amino acids long. Germline V gives CDR1 MNHNY, CDR2 SVGAGI (reference sequence). J was trimmed by 6 bases and V by 9 bases; bases with no gene match: 9.

CDR3 region: CASRIQGTDTQYF. The CDR3 DNA reads as TGTGCCAGTAGGATACAGGGGACAGATACGCAGTATTTT. This chain joins TRBV19 and TRBJ2-3; 7 bases are a match to TRBD1. The CDR3 contains 13 residues. Germline CDR1 LNHDA, CDR2 SQIVND (reference sequence). V lost 6 bases, J lost 3 bases, and 3 bases stayed unmatched.

The chain couples TRBV27 to TRBJ1-5, with D possibly matching TRBD1 (5 bases). Looked up from germline, CDR1 is MNHEY and CDR2 is SMNVEV (reference sequence). This CDR3 spans 15 amino acids. The V end was cut by 6 bases, the J end by 4 bases, with 16 bases between. Here the CDR3 DNA reads TGTGCCAGCAGAGCAGGGTGGGTAAGAAATCAGCCCCAGCATTTT. It specifies CASRAGWVRNQPQHF.

This clone was recorded once. The V and J genes are TRBV12-2 and TRBJ2-1. TRBV12-2 is tagged as a pseudogene. CDR3 size: 15 residues. This chain's CDR3 is CASRPGLPPYNEQFF. Written as DNA, the CDR3 is TGTGCAAGTCGCCCGGGGCTCCCCCCCTACAATGAGCAGTTCTTC.

This chain uses TRBV30 with TRBJ1-5; D unclear. Germline CDR1 and CDR2: GTSNPN and SVGIG (reference sequence). Trimming took 5 bases from V and 4 from J, leaving 12 bases between them. This CDR3 comprises 13 residues. The DNA for the CDR3 is TGTGCCTGGTTCTCGAGGCCAAATCAGCCCCAGCATTTT. Translating it yields CAWFSRPNQPQHF.

This rearrangement joins TRBV5-1 to TRBJ2-3; 9 bases agree with TRBD2. With V trimmed by 4 bases and J by 5 bases, 11 bases remained unmatched. Germline V lookup: CDR1 SGHRS, CDR2 YFSETQ. CDR3 length: 16 amino acids. CDR3 bases: TGCGCCAGCAGCCTAGGACTAGCGTGGCCCGGAGATACGCAGTATTTT. It translates to CASSLGLAWPGDTQYF.

This chain links TRBV6-6 with TRBJ1-1, with D possibly TRBD1 on 5 matching bases. CDR1 and CDR2 (germline): MNHNY, SVGAGI (reference sequence). The CDR3 is 16 residues long. V shed 5 bases and J shed 2 bases, with 18 bases lying between them. The CDR3 here is CASSPPGAGPNTEAFF. DNA of the CDR3: TGTGCCAGCAGTCCCCCCGGGGCAGGCCCAAACACTGAAGCTTTCTTT.

The chain couples TRBV19 to TRBJ2-1; 9 nucleotides align to TRBD2. This CDR3 region has 18 residues. Germline CDR1 and CDR2: LNHDA and SQIVND (reference sequence). The V segment lost 9 bases and the J segment 4 bases; nucleotides outside the gene matches: 19. The CDR3 is CASKRLAGSEGWYNEQFF. CDR3 nucleotide sequence: TGTGCCAGCAAGAGGCTAGCGGGGAGTGAGGGCTGGTACAATGAGCAGTTCTTC.

The chain recombines TRBV27 with TRBJ2-3, with D possibly being TRBD1 (6 bases). The CDR3 has 18 residues. Germline V lookup: CDR1 MNHEY, CDR2 SMNVEV (reference sequence). Trimming left V 1 base short and J 8 bases short, with 25 bases between. The CDR3 spells CASSLWPISQGTQVTQYF. DNA of the CDR3: TGTGCCAGCAGTTTATGGCCGATAAGTCAGGGGACCCAAGTTACGCAGTATTTT.

The chain has TRBV27 and TRBJ2-3, with D tentatively TRBD2 (5 bases). Trimming removed 3 bases from V and 3 bases from J, with 10 bases in between. The CDR3 extends over 14 amino acids. Germline V gene lookup returns CDR1 MNHEY and CDR2 SMNVEV (reference sequence). The CDR3 DNA follows: TGTGCCAGCAGTTTCCGCCCGGGGACAGATACGCAGTATTTT. Protein sequence: CASSFRPGTDTQYF.

The chain recombines TRBV28 with TRBJ1-5; 7 positions agree with TRBD1. Germline CDR1 reads MDHEN; CDR2 reads SYDVKM. The CDR3 is 15 residues long. V dropped 6 bases and J dropped 2; count of bases not matched to a gene: 7. CDR3: CASRTGFEGNQPQHF. The CDR3 bases are TGTGCCAGCAGGACAGGGTTTGAGGGCAATCAGCCCCAGCATTTT.

V gene TRBV6-1 combines with J gene TRBJ2-7; 8 bases are shared with TRBD1. Per the germline V gene, CDR1 is MNHNS and CDR2 is SASEGT. The CDR3 runs to 15 residues. Losses at the gene ends were 6 bases for V and 0 bases for J; bases not matched to a gene: 7. CDR3 nucleotide sequence: TGTGCCAGCAGCCCCGGGGACAGGCACTCCTACGAGCAGTACTTC. Amino acids: CASSPGDRHSYEQYF.

The chain joins TRBV28 to TRBJ2-4, with 8 positions matching TRBD1. V was pared by 5 bases and J by 1 base, with 16 bases of the junction left unmatched. CDR1 and CDR2 from the germline V gene are MDHEN and SYDVKM. The CDR3 loop spans 19 amino acids. CDR3 bases: TGTGCCAGCAGTCCTACCCAGGCCAGGGGGCAAGGGGCCAAAAACATTCAGTACTTC. It codes for CASSPTQARGQGAKNIQYF.

The genes are TRBV7-8 and TRBJ2-5, with D perhaps TRBD1 or TRBD2 (5 bases each). The CDR3 contains 15 residues. Looked up from germline, CDR1 is SGHVS and CDR2 is FQNEAQ. With 4 bases removed from V and 0 bases from J, the gap between germline ends came to 12 bases. Here the CDR3 DNA reads TGTGCCAGCAGCTCTATCGGGACGGACCAAGAGACCCAGTACTTC. Encoded protein: CASSSIGTDQETQYF.

The rearrangement joins TRBV28 to TRBJ2-4, with 8 bases identical to TRBD1. Germline assignment: CDR1 MDHEN and CDR2 SYDVKM. The V gene end was trimmed by 6 bases and the J gene end by 4 bases; junction bases not matched to a gene: 8. The CDR3 length is 15 residues. CDR3 in amino acids: CASSEEQGAKNIQYF. CDR3 nucleotides: TGTGCCAGCAGCGAGGAGCAGGGGGCGAAAAACATTCAGTACTTC.

The chain employs TRBV7-9 and TRBJ1-5, with D unclear. Germline V CDR1 and CDR2: SEHNR, FQNEAQ (reference sequence). V was shortened by 0 bases and J by 0 bases, with 12 bases between the two germline ends. This CDR3 has 17 amino acids. CDR3 DNA: TGTGCCAGCAGCTTAGCCCCCGACATTAATAGCAATCAGCCCCAGCATTTT. Translated: CASSLAPDINSNQPQHF.

This clone occurred once. The chain has TRBV2 and TRBJ1-1, with D possibly matching TRBD1 (6 bases). Trimming removed 6 bases at V and 1 base at J, with 9 bases between. In germline, CDR1 is SNHLY, CDR2 FYNNEI. The CDR3 covers 13 residues. CDR3 nucleotides: TGTGCCAGCAGGCCGACAGGGAACACTGAAGCTTTCTTT. This translates into CASRPTGNTEAFF.

CDR3 in amino acids: CASSSVNVRANEQFF. Here the CDR3 DNA reads TGTGCCAGCAGCTCCGTCAACGTTCGGGCTAATGAGCAGTTCTTC. The chain is built from TRBV7-9 and TRBJ2-1; D gene unclear. The ends were cut back, 4 bases at V and 7 bases at J, with 17 bases in the middle. Germline CDR1 reads SEHNR; CDR2 reads FQNEAQ (reference sequence). The CDR3 consists of 15 residues.

The gene calls are TRBV4-3 and TRBJ2-1; D unclear. The V and J ends lost 0 bases and 5 bases respectively, with 11 bases between them. The CDR3 spans 15 residues. The germline V gene has CDR1 LGHNA and CDR2 YSLEER. CDR3 nucleotides: TGCGCCAGCAGCCAAGAGTGGTACCAGAACAATGAGCAGTTCTTC. Its translation: CASSQEWYQNNEQFF.

The chain joins TRBV19 to TRBJ1-1; D unresolved. CDR1 and CDR2 from the germline V gene are LNHDA and SQIVND (reference sequence). With 7 bases removed from V and 5 bases from J, the gap between germline ends came to 14 bases. The CDR3 runs 13 residues. CDR3 sequence reads: CASTRPNETEAFF. CDR3 coding DNA: TGTGCCAGTACCAGACCTAACGAGACTGAAGCTTTCTTT.